This passage covers 11 T cell receptor beta chains from one sample sequenced in a study of T cells of healthy individuals. TCRdb re-derived calls from the 5' RACE reads in MiXCR, one entry per CDR3 protein. The profile shows fewer than 90,000 distinct CDR3 sequences, roughly 5% of them singletons. The source of these receptors is a female donor in good health.

This clonotype was recorded at least ten times. The CDR3 region is CTAVQGNEQFF. Written as DNA, the CDR3 is TGCACCGCGGTGCAGGGCAATGAGCAGTTCTTC. The rearrangement uses TRBV20-1 and TRBJ2-1; tentatively, D is TRBD1 (5 bases). The CDR3 consists of 11 residues. Germline values: CDR1 DFQATT, CDR2 SNEGSKA (reference sequence).

This clonotype was observed many times. The genes are TRBV5-6 and TRBJ1-2; 9 nucleotides align to TRBD1. Trimming took 3 bases from V and 0 from J; bases not matched to a gene: 15. The CDR3 loop spans 19 amino acids. Germline values: CDR1 SGHDT, CDR2 YYEEEE. The CDR3 bases are TGTGCCAGCAGCTCCACCCGGGCTCATTGGACAGGGGCTAACTATGGCTACACCTTC. Amino acids: CASSSTRAHWTGANYGYTF.

This chain uses TRBV7-2 with TRBJ1-2; D gene ambiguous. This CDR3 has 13 residues. The V and J ends lost 2 bases and 2 bases respectively, with 6 bases between them. Per the germline V gene, CDR1 is SGHTA and CDR2 is FQGNSA. The chain's CDR3 is CASSLPPNYGYTF. The CDR3 DNA follows: TGTGCCAGCAGCTTACCCCCGAACTATGGCTACACCTTC. Full variable domain (missing parts from reference TRBV7-2 and TRBJ1-2): GAGVSQSPSNKVTEKGKDVELRCDPISGHTALYWYRQSLGQGLEFLIYFQGNSAPDKSGLPSDRFSAERTGGSVSTLTIQRTQQEDSAVYLCASSLPPNYGYTFGSGTRLTVV.

This clonotype has ten or more counts. The chain links TRBV4-3 to TRBJ2-3; D call uncertain. The length of the CDR3 is 13 residues. Trimming took off 4 bases at V and 1 base at J, with 6 bases between the two ends. Germline V gene lookup returns CDR1 LGHNA and CDR2 YSLEER. In DNA, the CDR3 is TGCGCCAGCAGCCTTATCCGCACAGATACGCAGTATTTT. Amino acid sequence: CASSLIRTDTQYF.

This clonotype was observed many times. The rearrangement uses TRBV29-1 and TRBJ1-1; 10 nucleotides align to TRBD1. The CDR3 contains 13 residues. Germline CDR1 reads SQVTM; CDR2 reads ANQGSEA. After removal of 7 bases from V and 4 bases from J, the junction contained 6 bases not matched to a gene. The CDR3 region has the DNA TGCAGCGCTCGACAGGGGGCCCGCACTGAAGCTTTCTTT. It specifies CSARQGARTEAFF.

The chain uses TRBV7-9 and TRBJ1-4; D gene uncertain. The germline gives CDR1 SEHNR, CDR2 FQNEAQ (reference sequence). This CDR3 region has 14 residues. Trimming stripped 5 bases from V and 0 bases from J, with 7 bases between. CDR3 nucleotide sequence: TGTGCCAGCAGCCGGACTGCAACTAATGAAAAACTGTTTTTT. It codes for CASSRTATNEKLFF.

At least ten counts were recorded for this clonotype. V is TRBV2 and J is TRBJ1-6; D possibly corresponds to TRBD1 (6 bases). The V gene lost 6 bases and the J gene lost 7 bases, with 10 bases spanning the gap. This CDR3 spans 13 amino acids. CDR1 and CDR2 (germline): SNHLY, FYNNEI. The CDR3 spells CASRRTENSPLHF. The CDR3 nucleotides are TGTGCCAGCAGGCGGACAGAAAATTCACCCCTCCACTTT.

At least ten counts were recorded for this clonotype. J is TRBJ1-3 and V is TRBV5-5, with a weak D call TRBD1 (5 bases). Germline assignment: CDR1 SGHKS and CDR2 YYEKEE (reference sequence). CDR3 length: 14 residues. Deletions cut 4 bases from V and 1 base from J, with 9 bases between. The CDR3 reads CASSRQISGNTIYF. CDR3 nucleotides: TGTGCCAGCAGCAGACAGATTTCTGGAAACACCATATATTTT.

This clonotype came up many times. The genes are TRBV21-1 and TRBJ2-7. TRBV21-1 is reported as a pseudogene. The CDR3 covers 8 residues. The CDR3 bases are TGTGCCCCCATGGAGCAGTACTTC. Its protein product is CAPMEQYF.

This clonotype was observed a few times. J is TRBJ2-5 and V is TRBV28, with D unclear. The germline V gene encodes CDR1 MDHEN and CDR2 SYDVKM. Trimming removed 7 bases at V and 3 bases at J, with 12 bases between. This CDR3 has 13 amino acids. CDR3 residues: CASMTQAEETQYF. CDR3 DNA: TGTGCCAGCATGACCCAGGCCGAAGAGACCCAGTACTTC.

This clonotype turned up a few times. The chain carries TRBV6-6 and TRBJ2-1; 9 nucleotides line up with TRBD2. Germline V gene data show CDR1 as MNHNY and CDR2 as SVGAGI (reference sequence). V shed 6 bases, J shed 6 bases, and the junction held 3 bases outside the gene matches. CDR3 length: 13 amino acids. CDR3 DNA sequence: TGTGCCAGCAGGGAGACTAGCGGCAATGAGCAGTTCTTC. This gives the protein CASRETSGNEQFF.